The 14 T cell receptor beta chains in this list originate from one sample, sequenced in a study of CD8+CD57+ T cells in acquired aplastic anemia. Profiling that covered TCR beta VDJ and CDR3 relied on genomic DNA as its template. TCRdb recomputed calls from the reads with MiXCR, one row per CDR3 protein. The data hold 250,000 to 350,000 distinct CDR3 sequences, with around 60% observed a single time. Sequencing was carried out using sorted CD4+, CD8+, or CD8+CD57+ T cells (not recorded which) from PBMCs. These receptors were obtained from a human donor with severe aplastic anemia or a healthy control (not recorded which).

CDR3 nucleotide sequence: TGTGCCAGCAGCTCGACAGGGTCTGGAAACACCATATATTTT. Protein: CASSSTGSGNTIYF. The chain couples TRBV12-3 or TRBV12-4 to TRBJ1-3; 7 nucleotides match TRBD1. This CDR3 region has 14 residues. With V trimmed by 6 bases and J by 1 base, 3 bases remained unmatched.

This clonotype has ten or more counts. The J gene is TRBJ2-7, the V gene TRBV20-1, with 8 nucleotides matching TRBD1. J gave up 4 bases and V 1 base, and 9 bases lay outside the gene matches. This CDR3 is 15 amino acids long. CDR1 and CDR2 from the germline V gene are DFQATT and SNEGSKA (reference sequence). The CDR3 bases are TGCAGTGCTAGAGGGAGACCGGGACAGGTGTACGAGCAGTACTTC. Protein: CSARGRPGQVYEQYF.

The CDR3 is CASSGGLNTIYF. The CDR3 DNA reads as TGTGCCAGCAGCGGGGGGCTAAACACCATATATTTT. This rearrangement joins TRBV9 to TRBJ1-3, with D maybe TRBD1 (6 bases). The CDR3 is made up of 12 amino acids. CDR1 is SGDLS, CDR2 YYNGEE, per germline. V gave up 3 bases and J gave up 6 bases, with 7 bases separating them. Full variable domain (missing parts from reference TRBV9 and TRBJ1-3): DSGVTQTPKHLITATGQRVTLRCSPRSGDLSVYWYQQSLDQGLQFLIQYYNGEERAKGNILERFSAQQFPDLHSELNLSSLELGDSALYFCASSGGLNTIYFGEGSWLTVV.

The sample holds many counts of this clonotype. The chain joins TRBV28 to TRBJ1-2; D is uncertain. Per germline, CDR1 MDHEN and CDR2 SYDVKM. V lost 6 bases and J 8 bases, leaving 16 bases between the germline ends. The CDR3 is 13 amino acids. In DNA form, the CDR3 reads TGTGCCAGCAGCCGGACGGAGGGATGGGGCTACACCTTC. It specifies CASSRTEGWGYTF.

The chain recombines TRBV4-1 with TRBJ1-5, with 7 bases matching TRBD1. Germline lookup yields CDR1 MGHRA and CDR2 YSYEKL. V was pared by 4 bases and J by 5 bases, with 14 bases of the junction left unmatched. CDR3 length: 17 amino acids. CDR3 sequence: CASSLRTGASWDQPQHF. CDR3 nucleotides: TGCGCCAGCAGCCTCCGAACAGGGGCTAGTTGGGATCAGCCCCAGCATTTT.

The chain uses TRBV5-1 and TRBJ2-7; 8 bases line up with TRBD1. There are 14 residues in the CDR3. Germline CDR1 SGHRS, CDR2 YFSETQ. Trimming took 3 bases from V and 2 from J; bases not matched to a gene: 4. CDR3: CASSSRQGTYEQYF. The CDR3, as DNA: TGCGCCAGCAGCTCCCGACAGGGGACCTACGAGCAGTACTTC.

This clonotype was recorded many times. The chain combines TRBV29-1 with TRBJ2-3; possibly TRBD1 for D (5 bases). The CDR3 covers 17 residues. The V gene lost 5 bases and the J gene lost 0 bases, with 21 bases spanning the gap. The germline CDR1 and CDR2 sequences are SQVTM and ANQGSEA. DNA for the CDR3: TGCAGCGTTCATAATGACAGCCCCATACAAAGCACAGATACGCAGTATTTT. It yields the protein CSVHNDSPIQSTDTQYF.

The rearrangement links TRBV20-1 to TRBJ2-7; 15 nucleotides align to TRBD2. J gave up 5 bases and V 5 bases, and 7 bases lay outside the gene matches. This CDR3 spans 15 amino acids. Germline CDR1 DFQATT, CDR2 SNEGSKA (reference sequence). The CDR3 loop is CSARWTSGGANEQYF. The CDR3 bases are TGCAGTGCTCGTTGGACTAGCGGGGGGGCCAACGAGCAGTACTTC.

This clonotype was found many times. V is TRBV6-6 and J is TRBJ2-7; TRBD2 matches 11 bases. CDR1 is MNHNY, CDR2 SVGAGI, per germline (reference sequence). The CDR3 totals 13 residues. After removal of 6 bases from V and 9 bases from J, the junction contained 7 bases not matched to a gene. DNA for the CDR3: TGTGCCAGCAGCACCACTAGCGGGGGCGGGCAGTACTTC. This gives the protein CASSTTSGGGQYF.

This clonotype was observed a single time. The V call is TRBV7-9, the J call TRBJ2-7, with D unresolved. Germline CDR1 reads SEHNR; CDR2 reads FQNEAQ (reference sequence). The V gene lost 1 base and the J gene lost 3 bases, with 7 bases spanning the gap. CDR3 length: 13 amino acids. CDR3 DNA sequence: TGTGCCAGCAGCTTAGTCTCCAGCTACGAGCAGTACTTC. This codes for CASSLVSSYEQYF.

This clonotype was recorded many times. The chain couples TRBV10-3 to TRBJ2-3, with D uncertain. V was trimmed by 2 bases and J by 2 bases, leaving 11 bases between them. The germline CDR1 and CDR2 sequences are ENHRY and SYGVKD. The CDR3 is 15 residues long. The CDR3 DNA is TGTGCCATCAGTGAGCCGGATCCCTCCACAGATACGCAGTATTTT. It specifies CAISEPDPSTDTQYF.

The chain uses TRBV19 and TRBJ1-4, with 7 positions matching TRBD1. V shed 5 bases and J 14 bases; nucleotides not matched to a gene: 8. Germline V gene lookup returns CDR1 LNHDA and CDR2 SQIVND (reference sequence). This CDR3 is 12 amino acids long. The DNA for the CDR3 is TGTGCCAGTAGTCCGGGACAGCGCGTCCTGTTTTTT. It yields the protein CASSPGQRVLFF. Looking up the rest from reference TRBV19 and TRBJ1-4 gives the full variable domain: DGGITQSPKYLFRKEGQNVTLSCEQNLNHDAMYWYRQDPGQGLRLIYYSQIVNDFQKGDIAEGYSVSREKKESFPLTVTSAQKNPTAFYLCASSPGQRVLFFGSGTQLSVL.

V gene TRBV7-8 combines with J gene TRBJ1-2, with 7 bases fitting TRBD1. This CDR3 has 13 amino acids. Germline values: CDR1 SGHVS, CDR2 FQNEAQ. The junction had 4 bases not matched to a gene; V was cut back by 6 bases and J by 3 bases. In DNA, the CDR3 is TGTGCCAGCAGTTCACAGGGGTACTATGGCTACACCTTC. Its translation is CASSSQGYYGYTF. Complete variable domain (other parts from reference TRBV7-8 and TRBJ1-2): GAGVSQSPRYKVAKRGQDVALRCDPISGHVSLFWYQQALGQGPEFLTYFQNEAQLDKSGLPSDRFFAERPEGSVSTLKIQRTQQEDSAVYLCASSSQGYYGYTFGSGTRLTVV.

V gene TRBV7-2 combines with J gene TRBJ2-7, with 8 bases lining up with TRBD2. V was pared by 5 bases and J by 7 bases, with 13 bases of the junction left unmatched. Germline V lookup: CDR1 SGHTA, CDR2 FQGNSA. The CDR3 consists of 15 residues. The DNA for the CDR3 is TGTGCCAGCAGCGGAGTAGCGGGATCAGGTGTAGAGCAGTACTTC. It codes for CASSGVAGSGVEQYF.